A single sample is the source of the 32 T cell receptor beta chains below, sequenced in a study of metastatic and nonmetastatic thyroid tumors. Every patient was untreated before thyroid surgery. TCRdb used MiXCR to call clones anew from the PCR reads. Of about 17,000 clones detected, about 34% appear once; the ten largest clones hold 15% to 20%. Sequenced: tumor tissue. Source of these receptors: a female donor with papillary thyroid cancer or a benign thyroid nodule (not recorded which). Some clones in this sample may be carry-over from other donors' samples.

This clone was seen only a few times. This chain connects TRBV6-1 to TRBJ1-6; possible D gene TRBD1, 5 bases. CDR1 is MNHNS and CDR2 is SASEGT in the germline V gene. The CDR3 is 13 amino acids. V gave up 8 bases and J gave up 10 bases, with 15 bases separating them. CDR3 nucleotide sequence: TGTGCCAGCGGCCGGGGCAAAGAATCACCCCTCCACTTT. It translates to CASGRGKESPLHF.

This clone has just a few counts. The chain has TRBV6-5 and TRBJ1-2; D perhaps matches TRBD1 (5 bases). The germline CDR1 and CDR2 sequences are MNHEY and SVGAGI. The CDR3 covers 16 residues. Deletions cut 2 bases from V and 6 bases from J, with 19 bases between. DNA of the CDR3: TGTGCCAGCAGTTACGGGACGGGGAGAGGGAGAGATGGCTACACCTTC. It specifies CASSYGTGRGRDGYTF.

Notes on this clone: One junction end does not reproduce the germline sequence, and a read error may be involved. This rearrangement joins TRBV15 to TRBJ1-5, with D perhaps matching TRBD1 (6 bases). In germline, CDR1 is LNHNV, CDR2 YYDKDF (reference sequence). The CDR3 sequence is 16 residues long. The CDR3 coding sequence is TGTGCCACCAGCCACCAGGGGTGCTATAGCAATCAGCCCCAGCATTTC. Its protein is CATSHQGCYSNQPQHF.

V usage is TRBV7-9 and J usage is TRBJ2-1; unclear D gene. With 2 bases removed from V and 10 bases from J, the gap between germline ends came to 6 bases. This CDR3 is built from 11 residues. Germline V gene lookup returns CDR1 SEHNR and CDR2 FQNEAQ (reference sequence). CDR3 DNA sequence: TGTGCCAGCAGCTTACCCGAAGAGCAGTTCTTC. It translates to CASSLPEEQFF.

CDR3 residues: CASRDLGFSYEQYF. The CDR3, as DNA: TGTGCCAGCAGGGACCTAGGGTTCTCCTACGAGCAGTACTTC. The rearrangement joins TRBV7-2 to TRBJ2-7; D gene unclear. The CDR3 loop spans 14 amino acids. V lost 6 bases to trimming and J lost 0 bases, with 12 bases between them. Per the germline V gene, CDR1 is SGHTA and CDR2 is FQGNSA.

This clone was detected a few times. This chain uses TRBV15 with TRBJ1-2; no clear D. Trimming removed 0 bases at V and 3 bases at J, with 17 bases between. The length of the CDR3 is 17 residues. CDR1 LNHNV and CDR2 YYDKDF come from the germline V gene (reference sequence). For the CDR3, the DNA is TGTGCCACCAGCAGAGATACTAACAGCCTGATATACTATGGCTACACCTTC. Its protein product is CATSRDTNSLIYYGYTF.

CDR3 region: CASSKTTGRSYYGYTF. CDR3 nucleotides: TGTGCCAGCAGCAAAACGACCGGACGGAGTTATTATGGCTACACCTTC. The genes are TRBV14 and TRBJ1-2; D is unclear. V was clipped by 5 bases and J by 5 bases, with 21 bases between them. CDR1 and CDR2 (germline): SGHDN, FVKESK. This CDR3 has 16 amino acids.

The chain carries TRBV7-6 and TRBJ2-5; weak D call: TRBD1 (6 bases). The CDR3 runs to 15 residues. The V end lost 7 bases, the J end lost 2 bases, and 17 bases lay between the germline ends. Germline loops: CDR1 SGHVS, CDR2 FNYEAQ. The CDR3 bases are TGTGCCAGCACCCCCATAGCAGGGGAACAAGAGACCCAGTACTTC. Translating gives CASTPIAGEQETQYF.

Details on this clone: Sequence at one end of the junction differs from germline and may be a read error. This chain joins TRBV18 and TRBJ2-1; TRBD2 aligns across 8 bases. CDR3 length equals 18 residues. Germline values: CDR1 KGHSH, CDR2 LQKENI. CDR3: CASSPPTGTSVMYNELFF. CDR3 sequence (DNA): TGTGCCAGCTCACCTCCGACTGGGACTAGTGTAATGTACAATGAGCTGTTCTTC. The variable domain in full, completed from reference TRBV18 and TRBJ2-1, reads NAGVMQNPRHLVRRRGQEARLRCSPMKGHSHVYWYRQLPEEGLKFMVYLQKENIIDESGMPKERFSAEFPKEGPSILRIQQVVRGDSAAYFCASSPPTGTSVMYNELFFGPGTRLTVL.

This clone has only a few counts. This chain joins TRBV27 and TRBJ1-2; D uncertain. Germline V lookup: CDR1 MNHEY, CDR2 SMNVEV (reference sequence). V shed 8 bases and J shed 4 bases, with 11 bases lying between them. The CDR3 is 12 residues long. CDR3 nucleotide sequence: TGTGCCAGCCGCGGGTCCAGCTATGGCTACACCTTC. Its protein product is CASRGSSYGYTF.

This clone was counted at least ten times. The DNA of the CDR3 is TGTGCCAGCAGCCCTCAGGGGACCACCACAGATACGCAGTATTTT. As protein: CASSPQGTTTDTQYF. The chain has TRBV3-1 and TRBJ2-3; a weak D match, TRBD1 (6 bases). Germline CDR1 reads LGHDT; CDR2 reads YNNKEL (reference sequence). Trimming pared 4 bases from V and 2 bases from J, leaving 13 bases between. This CDR3 spans 15 amino acids.

This clone was found many times. This chain links TRBV5-6 with TRBJ2-7; D is undetermined. The CDR3 is made up of 14 amino acids. Per germline, CDR1 SGHDT and CDR2 YYEEEE. The V and J ends lost 0 bases and 4 bases respectively, with 11 bases between them. The CDR3 loop is CASSLAENEYEQYF. The CDR3 nucleotides read TGTGCCAGCAGCTTGGCGGAAAACGAATACGAGCAGTACTTC.

The gene calls are TRBV7-2 and TRBJ1-1; D remains unclear. The CDR3 consists of 14 residues. The V end lost 0 bases, the J end lost 4 bases, and 9 bases lay between the germline ends. Germline values: CDR1 SGHTA, CDR2 FQGNSA. The CDR3 is CASSLAVAPTEAFF. The CDR3 nucleotides read TGTGCCAGCAGCTTAGCCGTGGCTCCCACTGAAGCTTTCTTT. The whole variable domain, filled in from reference TRBV7-2 and TRBJ1-1, reads GAGVSQSPSNKVTEKGKDVELRCDPISGHTALYWYRQSLGQGLEFLIYFQGNSAPDKSGLPSDRFSAERTGGSVSTLTIQRTQQEDSAVYLCASSLAVAPTEAFFGQGTRLTVV.

Regarding this clone: A junction boundary mismatches the germline segment, possibly from a read error. This chain joins TRBV11-2 and TRBJ2-3; 9 bases map to TRBD2. The CDR3 contains 16 residues. The germline gives CDR1 SGHAT, CDR2 FQNNGV. CDR3 amino acids: CACSLGSSGSTNTQYF. The DNA for the CDR3 is TGTGCCTGCAGCTTAGGCAGTAGCGGGAGCACAAATACGCAGTATTTT.

The rearrangement links TRBV20-1 to TRBJ2-7; TRBD2 might be the D (6 bases). V was shortened by 5 bases and J by 5 bases, with 13 bases between the two germline ends. This CDR3 has 12 amino acids. CDR1 DFQATT and CDR2 SNEGSKA come from the germline V gene (reference sequence). CDR3 protein: CSALRDSHEQYF. The CDR3 coding sequence is TGCAGTGCTTTGCGGGACTCTCACGAGCAGTACTTC.

This clone has at least ten counts. J is TRBJ1-1 and V is TRBV29-1; TRBD1 agrees at 7 bases. J gave up 2 bases and V 4 bases, and 13 bases lay outside the gene matches. This CDR3 has 16 residues. CDR1 is SQVTM and CDR2 is ANQGSEA in the germline V gene. CDR3 bases: TGCAGCGTTGTGGCCAGACCGGGACAGCCAAACACTGAAGCTTTCTTT. This gives the protein CSVVARPGQPNTEAFF.

The chain uses TRBV7-7 and TRBJ2-1, with D tentatively TRBD1 (6 bases). Germline loops: CDR1 SSHAT, CDR2 FNYEAQ (reference sequence). This CDR3 has 13 amino acids. V lost 3 bases, J lost 7 bases, and 10 bases lay in between. CDR3 DNA: TGTGCCAGCAGCTTCGGACAGCAGAATGAGCAGTTCTTC. This translates into CASSFGQQNEQFF.

This clone was counted at least ten times. The chain joins TRBV5-4 to TRBJ2-2, with TRBD2 matching 13 bases. V lost 4 bases to trimming and J lost 10 bases; unmatched junction nucleotides: 7. Germline loops: CDR1 SGHNT, CDR2 YYREEE (reference sequence). The CDR3 consists of 15 residues. The CDR3 DNA reads as TGTGCCAGCAGCGGGGGGGGGACTAGCGGGAAGGAGCTGTTTTTT. Protein sequence: CASSGGGTSGKELFF.

This clone was detected many times. This sequence joins TRBV18 and TRBJ2-4, with a weak D call TRBD2 (6 bases). The germline gives CDR1 KGHSH, CDR2 LQKENI. The CDR3 has 15 amino acids. The germline V and J ends were trimmed by 6 bases and 3 bases, with 15 bases remaining between them. This CDR3 is CASSNSAGSKNIQYF. CDR3 sequence (DNA): TGTGCCAGCTCTAATAGCGCCGGGAGCAAAAACATTCAGTACTTC.

This clone was seen only once. This sequence joins TRBV20-1 and TRBJ2-3; 12 bases line up with TRBD2. Germline CDR1 and CDR2: DFQATT and SNEGSKA (reference sequence). V lost 5 bases to trimming and J lost 3 bases; unmatched junction nucleotides: 15. This CDR3 spans 18 amino acids. CDR3 coding DNA: TGCAGTGCTGGTCCCCCTAGCGGGGGGGCCGGTGGGACAGATACGCAGTATTTT. This sequence encodes CSAGPPSGGAGGTDTQYF.

V and J are TRBV7-6 and TRBJ2-2; D may be TRBD1 (6 bases). The CDR3 sequence is 16 residues long. Germline values: CDR1 SGHVS, CDR2 FNYEAQ. The V end was cut by 5 bases, the J end by 0 bases, with 13 bases between. CDR3 amino acids: CASSLQGGANTGELFF. CDR3 nucleotides: TGTGCCAGCAGCCTCCAAGGGGGAGCGAACACCGGGGAGCTGTTTTTT.

This clone was observed a few times. CDR3 sequence: CASSFYSGRRNEKLFF. For the CDR3, the DNA is TGTGCCAGCAGTTTCTACTCAGGGAGGAGGAATGAAAAACTGTTTTTT. V and J are TRBV28 and TRBJ1-4; possible D gene TRBD1, 5 bases. Deletions cut 3 bases from V and 5 bases from J, with 16 bases between. The CDR3 loop spans 16 amino acids. Looked up from germline, CDR1 is MDHEN and CDR2 is SYDVKM. Full variable domain (outside the CDR3, taken from reference TRBV28 and TRBJ1-4): DVKVTQSSRYLVKRTGEKVFLECVQDMDHENMFWYRQDPGLGLRLIYFSYDVKMKEKGDIPEGYSVSREKKERFSLILESASTNQTSMYLCASSFYSGRRNEKLFFGSGTQLSVL.

Judged by abundance, this clone is medium-sized (0.01 to 0.1%). This chain joins TRBV6-2 or TRBV6-3 and TRBJ2-7; D not certain. Trimming cost V 0 bases and J 1 base, with 16 bases left between them. Germline CDR1 MNHEY, CDR2 SVGEGT. The CDR3 is 17 residues long. This CDR3 reads CASSYSDLGRRSYEQYF. The DNA for the CDR3 is TGTGCCAGCAGTTACTCAGACTTAGGACGGCGGTCCTACGAGCAGTACTTC.

This clone is deemed medium-sized. This chain uses TRBV30 with TRBJ1-6, with 8 bases lining up with TRBD1. The V segment lost 4 bases and the J segment 7 bases; nucleotides outside the gene matches: 15. The germline CDR1 and CDR2 sequences are GTSNPN and SVGIG (reference sequence). The CDR3 has 17 residues. CDR3: CAWIIRGLRWKNSPLHF. CDR3 DNA sequence: TGTGCCTGGATTATCAGGGGGCTAAGGTGGAAAAATTCACCCCTCCACTTT.

This clone was counted between two and nine times. V usage is TRBV11-1 and J usage is TRBJ2-7; TRBD1 matches 9 bases. This CDR3 spans 16 amino acids. V was pared by 5 bases and J by 0 bases, with 8 bases of the junction left unmatched. In germline, CDR1 is SGHAT, CDR2 FQDESV (reference sequence). CDR3 in amino acids: CASSARTGVSSYEQYF. The DNA for the CDR3 is TGTGCCAGCAGCGCCCGGACAGGGGTCAGCTCCTACGAGCAGTACTTC.

This rearrangement joins TRBV4-2 to TRBJ2-5; no reliable D call. The germline V gene encodes CDR1 LGHNA and CDR2 YNFKEQ. This CDR3 is built from 14 residues. Trimming took 1 base from V and 2 from J, leaving 8 bases between them. The CDR3: CASSQVDEQETQYF. The CDR3 DNA follows: TGTGCCAGCAGCCAAGTCGATGAACAAGAGACCCAGTACTTC.

V usage is TRBV2 and J usage is TRBJ2-7; tentative D call: TRBD1 (5 bases). The length of the CDR3 is 12 residues. Germline values: CDR1 SNHLY, CDR2 FYNNEI. Trimming stripped 11 bases from V and 3 bases from J, with 14 bases between. The CDR3 loop reads CAVGRVVYEQYF. CDR3 bases: TGTGCCGTTGGCAGGGTGGTCTACGAGCAGTACTTC. The full variable domain, rest sourced from reference TRBV2 and TRBJ2-7, is EPEVTQTPSHQVTQMGQEVILRCVPISNHLYFYWYRQILGQKVEFLVSFYNNEISEKSEIFDDQFSVERPDGSNFTLKIRSTKLEDSAMYFCAVGRVVYEQYFGPGTRLTVT.

The gene calls are TRBV3-1 and TRBJ2-1; no firm D call. Trimming left V 1 base short and J 0 bases short, with 7 bases between. The length of the CDR3 is 15 residues. The germline V gene encodes CDR1 LGHDT and CDR2 YNNKEL (reference sequence). CDR3 nucleotides: TGTGCCAGCAGCCAAGGGTGGGCCTCCTACAATGAGCAGTTCTTC. This translates into CASSQGWASYNEQFF.

This clone is classed as medium-sized. This chain joins TRBV4-1 and TRBJ1-4; possibly TRBD1 for D (6 bases). Deletions cut 2 bases from V and 3 bases from J, with 10 bases between. The germline CDR1 and CDR2 sequences are MGHRA and YSYEKL. The CDR3 loop spans 15 amino acids. Here the CDR3 reads CASSQRTASNEKLFF. The CDR3 nucleotides read TGCGCCAGCAGCCAACGGACAGCCTCTAATGAAAAACTGTTTTTT.

The chain links TRBV16 to TRBJ1-4; weak D call: TRBD1 (5 bases). The CDR3 covers 15 residues. CDR1 and CDR2 (germline): KGHSY, FQNENV. The V end was cut by 1 base, the J end by 4 bases, with 10 bases between. CDR3 sequence (DNA): TGTGCCAGCAGCCAATTTTTGCAGGGTAATGAAAAACTGTTTTTT. Its protein is CASSQFLQGNEKLFF.

This clone was picked up a small number of times. The genes are TRBV28 and TRBJ2-7; D is perhaps TRBD2 (5 bases). The CDR3 runs 11 residues. V dropped 10 bases and J dropped 6 bases, with 13 bases sitting between them. Germline V gene data show CDR1 as MDHEN and CDR2 as SYDVKM. This CDR3 reads CATVHSGEQYF. The DNA for the CDR3 is TGTGCCACCGTTCACAGCGGCGAGCAGTACTTC. The whole variable domain, remainder taken from reference TRBV28 and TRBJ2-7, is DVKVTQSSRYLVKRTGEKVFLECVQDMDHENMFWYRQDPGLGLRLIYFSYDVKMKEKGDIPEGYSVSREKKERFSLILESASTNQTSMYLCATVHSGEQYFGPGTRLTVT.

V gene TRBV12-3 or TRBV12-4 combines with J gene TRBJ2-7, with 9 bases matching TRBD1. CDR3 length equals 14 residues. The J segment lost 2 bases and the V segment lost 4 bases, leaving 3 bases of the junction unmatched. The CDR3 is CASSSDRGAYEQYF. DNA for the CDR3: TGTGCCAGCAGTTCAGACAGGGGGGCCTACGAGCAGTACTTC.